This T cell receptor beta chain derives from a study of blood T cell repertoires in COVID-19. V was shortened by 3 bases and J by 4 bases, with 6 bases between the two germline ends. Germline lookup yields CDR1 SNHLY and CDR2 FYNNEI. The CDR3 has 12 residues. This clone has only a few counts. Cohort 3 recovery required two negative PCRs, clearance, or symptom resolution. As handled by the study authors: Reference gene primer amplification yielded estimated nucleated cell counts. Sequencing was performed with immunoSEQ multiplex PCR; in TCRdb, only in-frame clones are kept and a portion is missing. V, J and clone size were drawn from that table, and D and trimming were deduced from the DNA. This sample has about 460,000 clones; approximately 86% occur once, and the top ten carry roughly 8.5%.

The rearrangement links TRBV2 to TRBJ1-2, with no clear D. This clonotype was obtained from a woman aged 60-75 years who had recovered from COVID-19. Sequenced sample: PBMCs or T cells enriched from blood (not recorded which). CDR3 nucleotide sequence: TGTGCCAGCAGTGACCGGGTCTATGGCTACACCTTC. Translation gives CASSDRVYGYTF.